These T cell receptor beta chains were read from a single sample in a study of CD8 T cells in ankylosing spondylitis. TCRdb independently ran MiXCR on the 5' RACE reads; one entry per CDR3 protein. The data contain roughly 700,000 distinct CDR3 sequences, around a fifth of them singletons. The sample consisted of blood, either unsorted or a sorted T cell fraction (not recorded which). Every receptor here comes from a male donor with ankylosing spondylitis. CDR3s include the opening cysteine and the closing phenylalanine or tryptophan. Each record gives: clone size, J gene, D gene, V gene, CDR3 length, CDR3 DNA, CDR3 protein. D genes are given only for firm matches. Part of the rows lack a size; the others show once, few, many or a class for expanded clones.

size: NA
J: TRBJ1-1
D: TRBD1
V: TRBV20-1
length: 12
DNA: TGCAGTGCTAGGGGACAGGGGGCTGAAGCTTTCTTT
CDR3: CSARGQGAEAFF

size: few
J: TRBJ1-2
D: NA
V: TRBV7-9
length: 15
DNA: TGTGCCAGCAGCTTATCAGGGGACAATAACTATGGCTACACCTTC
CDR3: CASSLSGDNNYGYTF

size: NA
J: TRBJ2-7
D: NA
V: TRBV20-1
length: 11
DNA: TGCAGTGCCGCTCGAGGGGACGAGCAGTACTTC
CDR3: CSAARGDEQYF

size: NA
J: TRBJ1-4
D: TRBD1
V: TRBV6-1
length: 14
DNA: TGTGCCAGCAGATCAGGGGGCGTTAATGAAAAACTGTTTTTT
CDR3: CASRSGGVNEKLFF

size: NA
J: TRBJ2-5
D: TRBD1
V: TRBV10-3
length: 15
DNA: TGTGCCATCAGTGAGGGGACAGGGTTGGGAGAGACCCAGTACTTC
CDR3: CAISEGTGLGETQYF

size: few
J: TRBJ2-7
D: TRBD1
V: TRBV12-3/TRBV12-4
length: 13
DNA: TGTGCCAGCGGCAACAGGGGAAACTACGAGCAGTACTTC
CDR3: CASGNRGNYEQYF

size: NA
J: TRBJ2-5
D: TRBD2
V: TRBV5-1
length: 15
DNA: TGCGCCAGCAGGTGGGCGGGAGAAGGGCAAGAGACCCAGTACTTC
CDR3: CASRWAGEGQETQYF

size: NA
J: TRBJ2-3
D: NA
V: TRBV12-3/TRBV12-4
length: 16
DNA: TGTGCCAGCAGCCCGACTAACCCCCTTGGCACAGATACGCAGTATTTT
CDR3: CASSPTNPLGTDTQYF

size: few
J: TRBJ2-7
D: NA
V: TRBV7-2
length: 15
DNA: TGTGCCAGCAGCTTAGAGCAGGGGGGCTCCTACGAGCAGTACTTC
CDR3: CASSLEQGGSYEQYF

size: NA
J: TRBJ2-1
D: TRBD1
V: TRBV7-2
length: 16
DNA: TGTGCCAGCACCATCCTAGCTGGACAGGGAGGCAATGAGCAGTTCTTC
CDR3: CASTILAGQGGNEQFF

size: NA
J: TRBJ2-7
D: TRBD2
V: TRBV11-2
length: 19
DNA: TGTGCCAGCAGCCAGCTGCCGGGACTAGCGGCCCGCAGCTCCTACGAGCAGTACTTC
CDR3: CASSQLPGLAARSSYEQYF

size: few
J: TRBJ2-1
D: NA
V: TRBV9
length: 15
DNA: TGTGCCAGCAGCGTAGAGGGTCTATTCTACAATGAGCAGTTCTTC
CDR3: CASSVEGLFYNEQFF

size: NA
J: TRBJ2-7
D: NA
V: TRBV2
length: 12
DNA: TGTGCCAGCGGAGGGCCTCGGGACGAGCAGTACTTC
CDR3: CASGGPRDEQYF

size: NA
J: TRBJ2-1
D: TRBD2
V: TRBV20-1
length: 13
DNA: TGCAGTGCTAGACCCAGCGGGGTCAATGAGCAGTTCTTC
CDR3: CSARPSGVNEQFF

size: NA
J: TRBJ2-2
D: NA
V: TRBV12-3/TRBV12-4
length: 14
DNA: TGTGCCAGCAGACGCACGTCTAGACCCGGGGAGCTGTTTTTT
CDR3: CASRRTSRPGELFF

size: many
J: TRBJ2-2
D: NA
V: TRBV12-3/TRBV12-4
length: 16
DNA: TGTGCCAGCAGTTTAGATGCAGGGTTCAATTCCGGGGAGCTGTTTTTT
CDR3: CASSLDAGFNSGELFF

size: NA
J: TRBJ2-1
D: TRBD2
V: TRBV6-1
length: 14
DNA: TGTGCCAGCAGAGGACTAGGTCAATACAATGAGCAGTTCTTC
CDR3: CASRGLGQYNEQFF

size: NA
J: TRBJ2-7
D: TRBD1
V: TRBV9
length: 16
DNA: TGTGCCAGCAGCCCTTCCGGGACAGGCCACTCCTACGAGCAGTACTTC
CDR3: CASSPSGTGHSYEQYF

size: NA
J: TRBJ1-1
D: NA
V: TRBV10-1
length: 14
DNA: TGCGCCAGCAGTGAGTCGCGTGGGGCACCGAAAGCTTTCTTT
CDR3: CASSESRGAPKAFF

size: NA
J: TRBJ1-6
D: NA
V: TRBV30
length: 14
DNA: TGTGCCTGGAGTAGGGCTGCCGGTAATTCACCCCTCCACTTT
CDR3: CAWSRAAGNSPLHF

size: few
J: TRBJ1-1
D: NA
V: TRBV6-1
length: 16
DNA: TGTGCCAGCTGGGAGATTGGGACGGCGAGGAACACTGAAGCTTTCTTT
CDR3: CASWEIGTARNTEAFF

size: NA
J: TRBJ1-1
D: TRBD1
V: TRBV4-3
length: 16
DNA: TGCGCCAGCAGCCAAAGAAGACAGGGGCCTGGCACTGAAGCTTTCTTT
CDR3: CASSQRRQGPGTEAFF